Here is one TCR beta chain with its context. What it binds is unknown. At one boundary the junction diverges from the germline segment, which might be a read error. Purified naive CD4+ T cells were depleted of CD25+ Tregs. Semi-nested PCR with Nested Universal Primer A followed constant-region reverse priming of full-length variable regions. One entry per CDR3 protein, called by TCRdb with MiXCR from the 5' RACE reads. This sample has about 62,000 distinct CDR3 sequences, with around 30% found just once. Study results and limitations: In terms of TCR gene usage, tumor memory CD4+ T cells clustered together with blood and lymph node memory CD4+ cells, as well as with lymph node naive CD4+ cells. Tumor-infiltrating Treg TCR alpha and beta sequences overlapped most with tumor naive CD4+ T cells, then blood naive.

Germline loops: CDR1 SGHTA, CDR2 FQGTGA. This CDR3 has 14 residues. The sample was tumor-infiltrating naive CD4+ T cells sorted from the breast tumor. Subset: naive CD4+ T cells, CD4+CD45RA+CD25-. The chain carries TRBV7-3 and TRBJ2-1; D is perhaps TRBD1 (5 bases). The receptor's source is a female donor with breast cancer. CDR3 sequence reads: CASSLGPGNNEQLF. CDR3 coding DNA: TGTGCCAGCAGCTTAGGGCCAGGGAACAATGAGCAGCTCTTC.